This T cell receptor (beta chain) was found in a study of T cells in Graves' hyperthyroidism and ophthalmopathy. Findings of the study overall: Ophthalmopathy was told apart from stable hyperthyroidism by a 13 V-J model.

TCR beta CDR3 regions were amplified from RNA transcripts. An initial round of RT-PCR targeting the TCR CDR3 relied on the HTBI primer set. TCRdb redid the calling of the multiplex PCR reads with MiXCR, one entry per CDR3 protein. The sample lists more than 550,000 distinct CDR3 sequences, around a sixth seen once, with roughly 15% in the top ten. Patients aged 18 to 65 had newly diagnosed hyperthyroidism lasting under 2 months. PBMCs were derived from around 10 ml fresh peripheral blood. This clonotype was recorded many times. Its antigen is not known. The specimen was blood. The clonotype comes from a man aged 50-60 years with Graves' hyperthyroidism.

The CDR3 reads CASSEQGWWETQYF. CDR3 sequence (DNA): TGTGCCAGCAGCGAACAGGGGTGGTGGGAGACCCAGTACTTC. The rearrangement joins TRBV6-1 to TRBJ2-5; 7 bases map to TRBD1. The CDR3 is 14 amino acids. CDR1 is MNHNS, CDR2 SASEGT, per germline. Trimming cost V 6 bases and J 5 bases; bases outside gene matches: 9.